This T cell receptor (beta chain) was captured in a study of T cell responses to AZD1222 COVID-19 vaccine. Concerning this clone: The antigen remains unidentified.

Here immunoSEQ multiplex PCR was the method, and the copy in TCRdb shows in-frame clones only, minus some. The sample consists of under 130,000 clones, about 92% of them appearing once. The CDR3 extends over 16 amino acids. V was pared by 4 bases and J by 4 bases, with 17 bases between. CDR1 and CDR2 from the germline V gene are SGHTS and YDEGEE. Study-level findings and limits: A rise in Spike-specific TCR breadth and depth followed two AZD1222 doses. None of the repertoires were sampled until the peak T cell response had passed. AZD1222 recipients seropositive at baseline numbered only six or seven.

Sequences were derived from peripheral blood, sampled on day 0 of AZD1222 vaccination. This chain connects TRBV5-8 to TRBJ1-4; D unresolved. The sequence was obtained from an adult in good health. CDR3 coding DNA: TGTGCCAGCAGCCAGCCGGAGGGAGGTAGTAATGAAAAACTGTTTTTT. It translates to CASSQPEGGSNEKLFF. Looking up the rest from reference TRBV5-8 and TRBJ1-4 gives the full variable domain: EAGVTQSPTHLIKTRGQQATLRCSPISGHTSVYWYQQALGLGLQFLLWYDEGEERNRGNFPPRFSGRQFPNYSSELNVNALELEDSALYLCASSQPEGGSNEKLFFGSGTQLSVL.